Listed here are 21 T cell receptor beta chains from one sample, sequenced in a study of blood T cell repertoires in COVID-19. Clones were sequenced by immunoSEQ multiplex PCR, and TCRdb holds only the in-frame ones, with some missing. Among roughly 170,000 clones listed, 85% to 90% were seen once. Input material: peripheral blood. Every receptor here comes from a man between 65 and 85 years old with active or convalescent COVID-19.

This chain joins TRBV29-1 and TRBJ2-2, with a weak D call TRBD2 (6 bases). Germline lookup yields CDR1 SQVTM and CDR2 ANQGSEA. The CDR3 spans 14 residues. V lost 3 bases to trimming and J lost 0 bases, with 8 bases between them. CDR3 residues: CSVDRDSNTGELFF. The DNA for the CDR3 is TGCAGCGTTGACCGGGACTCGAACACCGGGGAGCTGTTTTTT.

This chain uses TRBV7-7 with TRBJ2-5; D is uncertain. Looked up from germline, CDR1 is SSHAT and CDR2 is FNYEAQ (reference sequence). Trimming took off 4 bases at V and 1 base at J, with 7 bases between the two ends. CDR3 length: 13 residues. In DNA form, the CDR3 reads TGTGCCAGCAGCTCGTACACCCAAGAGACCCAGTACTTC. Amino acids: CASSSYTQETQYF.

The chain uses TRBV6-6 and TRBJ2-5, with a possible D match to TRBD1 (5 bases). The ends were cut back, 2 bases at V and 7 bases at J, with 14 bases in the middle. The CDR3 length is 14 residues. From germline, CDR1 is MNHNY and CDR2 SVGAGI (reference sequence). DNA of the CDR3: TGTGCCAGCAGTTACGGGGCAGGGTTGGGGACCCAGTACTTC. Its protein is CASSYGAGLGTQYF.

This chain uses TRBV19 with TRBJ2-2; maybe TRBD1 (6 bases). Germline CDR1 and CDR2: LNHDA and SQIVND (reference sequence). V was clipped by 6 bases and J by 2 bases, with 10 bases between them. This CDR3 is 14 amino acids long. CDR3 residues: CASRTGDNTGELFF. CDR3 in DNA: TGTGCCAGTAGGACAGGTGATAACACCGGGGAGCTGTTTTTT.

This chain joins TRBV5-4 and TRBJ1-1; maybe TRBD1 (6 bases). Germline V gene data show CDR1 as SGHNT and CDR2 as YYREEE (reference sequence). With 10 bases removed from V and 0 bases from J, the gap between germline ends came to 16 bases. The CDR3 has 14 amino acids. The CDR3 loop is CASSGDPMNTEAFF. For the CDR3, the DNA is TGTGCCTCCTCAGGGGACCCAATGAACACTGAAGCTTTCTTT.

The gene calls are TRBV15 and TRBJ2-3; D may be TRBD2 (6 bases). This CDR3 spans 16 amino acids. The V and J ends lost 5 bases and 5 bases respectively, with 20 bases between them. Germline assignment: CDR1 LNHNV and CDR2 YYDKDF (reference sequence). The CDR3 protein is CATSRTGHSGVDTQYF. CDR3 DNA: TGTGCCACCAGCCGAACGGGGCACTCGGGAGTAGATACGCAGTATTTT. Variable domain in full (rest from reference TRBV15 and TRBJ2-3): DAMVIQNPRYQVTQFGKPVTLSCSQTLNHNVMYWYQQKSSQAPKLLFHYYDKDFNNEADTPDNFQSRRPNTSFCFLDIRSPGLGDTAMYLCATSRTGHSGVDTQYFGPGTRLTVL.

The chain employs TRBV6-6 and TRBJ2-1; the match to TRBD2 covers 7 bases. V trimming: 5 bases; J trimming: 7 bases; junction bases outside the gene matches: 8. The germline gives CDR1 MNHNY, CDR2 SVGAGI (reference sequence). This CDR3 is built from 14 residues. CDR3 DNA sequence: TGTGCCAGCAGTCCTACGACTAGCCAGAATGAGCAGTTCTTC. Translating gives CASSPTTSQNEQFF.

A few counts support this clone. This rearrangement joins TRBV7-9 to TRBJ2-7; D gene unclear. V was trimmed by 3 bases and J by 3 bases, leaving 3 bases between them. In germline, CDR1 is SEHNR, CDR2 FQNEAQ (reference sequence). This CDR3 is 11 amino acids long. The CDR3 DNA sequence: TGTGCCAGCAGCTTGAGCTACGAGCAGTACTTC. It is translated as CASSLSYEQYF.

The CDR3 loop reads CSVDSGTGTGELFF. DNA of the CDR3: TGCAGCGTGGATTCCGGGACAGGGACCGGGGAGCTGTTTTTT. The V call is TRBV29-1, the J call TRBJ2-2; 9 nucleotides match TRBD1. Germline assignment: CDR1 SQVTM and CDR2 ANQGSEA. The J segment lost 5 bases and the V segment lost 6 bases, leaving 7 bases of the junction unmatched. The CDR3 totals 14 residues.

The rearrangement uses TRBV5-1 and TRBJ1-2; the match to TRBD1 covers 9 bases. CDR1 and CDR2 (germline): SGHRS, YFSETQ. The CDR3 loop spans 14 amino acids. Trimming at V came to 5 bases and at J to 4 bases, leaving 6 bases not matched to a gene. CDR3 sequence (DNA): TGCGCCAGCAGTCCCGGGACAGGGAGCTATGGCTACACCTTC. Translation gives CASSPGTGSYGYTF.

CDR3 region: CASSQKDRGQRIPGGYTF. CDR3 sequence (DNA): TGCGCCAGCAGCCAAAAAGACAGGGGGCAAAGGATCCCCGGGGGCTACACCTTC. The V call is TRBV4-1, the J call TRBJ1-2, with 10 bases lining up with TRBD1. Germline values: CDR1 MGHRA, CDR2 YSYEKL. The CDR3 is made up of 18 amino acids. V shed 2 bases, J shed 8 bases, and the junction held 17 bases outside the gene matches.

V usage is TRBV6-4 and J usage is TRBJ2-3; tentatively, D is TRBD2 (5 bases). The CDR3 spans 13 residues. The V end was cut by 6 bases, the J end by 0 bases, with 7 bases between. Germline CDR1 MRHNA, CDR2 SNTAGT. CDR3 DNA: TGTGCCAGCAGCGGGGAGAGCACAGATACGCAGTATTTT. This encodes CASSGESTDTQYF.

This clone was seen only a few times. V and J are TRBV25-1 and TRBJ2-2; D is uncertain. V was clipped by 2 bases and J by 6 bases, with 4 bases between them. CDR1 and CDR2 (germline): MGHDK, SYGVNS. The CDR3 is 12 residues long. In DNA, the CDR3 is TGTGCCAGCAGTGAAGTCGCCGGGGAGCTGTTTTTT. Amino acids: CASSEVAGELFF.

The chain couples TRBV10-3 to TRBJ1-5, with a weak D call TRBD1 (6 bases). The CDR3 extends over 12 amino acids. Trimming cost V 6 bases and J 4 bases, with 7 bases left between them. The germline CDR1 and CDR2 sequences are ENHRY and SYGVKD. CDR3 DNA sequence: TGTGCCATCAGGGGACAAAATCAGCCCCAGCATTTT. This encodes CAIRGQNQPQHF.

The rearrangement uses TRBV5-1 and TRBJ1-4, with TRBD1 as a possible D gene (5 bases). This CDR3 contains 14 residues. Trimming cost V 3 bases and J 3 bases, with 9 bases left between them. CDR1 is SGHRS and CDR2 is YFSETQ in the germline V gene. The CDR3 coding sequence is TGCGCCAGCAGCTCGGACACCTCTAATGAAAAACTGTTTTTT. It specifies CASSSDTSNEKLFF.

This chain connects TRBV2 to TRBJ1-5; D perhaps matches TRBD1 (6 bases). Trimming removed 6 bases from V and 0 bases from J, with 21 bases in between. Germline lookup yields CDR1 SNHLY and CDR2 FYNNEI. This CDR3 comprises 18 residues. The CDR3 here is CASSENRADHYSNQPQHF. DNA of the CDR3: TGTGCCAGCAGCGAGAACAGGGCCGACCACTATAGCAATCAGCCCCAGCATTTT. The whole variable domain, remainder taken from reference TRBV2 and TRBJ1-5, is EPEVTQTPSHQVTQMGQEVILRCVPISNHLYFYWYRQILGQKVEFLVSFYNNEISEKSEIFDDQFSVERPDGSNFTLKIRSTKLEDSAMYFCASSENRADHYSNQPQHFGDGTRLSIL.

This rearrangement joins TRBV6-8 to TRBJ2-1, with TRBD2 matching over 13 bases. CDR1 is MNHGY, CDR2 SAAAGT, per germline. The CDR3 runs 20 residues. The V gene end was trimmed by 10 bases and the J gene end by 3 bases; junction bases not matched to a gene: 21. The CDR3 nucleotides are TGTGCCATCTCCAAAGGGCTGGGGACTAGCGGGAAGGTGGTCTACAATGAGCAGTTCTTC. This translates into CAISKGLGTSGKVVYNEQFF.

The chain combines TRBV21-1 with TRBJ2-4; the listed D gene, TRBD1, was not tested against the DNA. TRBV21-1 is designated a pseudogene. This CDR3 region has 13 residues. DNA for the CDR3: TGTGCCAGCAGCCCAAGACAGGGGAACATTCAGTACTTC. It is translated as CASSPRQGNIQYF.

The J gene is TRBJ1-2, the V gene TRBV3-1 (or the pseudogene TRBV3-2), with 8 bases matching TRBD1. The germline V gene encodes CDR1 LGHDT and CDR2 YNNKEL (reference sequence). The CDR3 sequence is 16 residues long. Trimming cost V 0 bases and J 4 bases; bases outside gene matches: 7. CDR3 loop: CASSQDPTGGSYGYTF. The CDR3 DNA sequence: TGTGCCAGCAGCCAAGACCCCACAGGGGGAAGCTATGGCTACACCTTC.

This clone was detected only once. The chain links TRBV6-5 to TRBJ1-6; 9 bases align to TRBD1. The CDR3 totals 14 residues. The ends lost 7 bases at V and 6 bases at J; junction bases unmatched: 4. Germline lookup yields CDR1 MNHEY and CDR2 SVGAGI. CDR3 amino acids: CASTLQGANSPLHF. The CDR3 DNA is TGTGCCAGCACCTTACAGGGGGCTAATTCACCCCTCCACTTT.

The chain combines TRBV14 with TRBJ1-1; unclear D gene. V was trimmed by 4 bases and J by 2 bases, leaving 8 bases between them. Germline CDR1 SGHDN, CDR2 FVKESK. The CDR3 is 13 residues long. The CDR3 nucleotides read TGTGCCAGCAGCCTATGGCCCAACACTGAAGCTTTCTTT. Translated: CASSLWPNTEAFF.